This T cell receptor beta chain emerged from a study of blood T cell repertoires in COVID-19. Study-wide background: Sample material is recorded as cDNA or gDNA derived from T cells, B-cell-depleted T cells, or PBMCs.

Sequenced by immunoSEQ multiplex PCR; TCRdb stores in-frame clones only, minus some. The sample yields 150,000 to 200,000 clones, roughly 80% seen once. V was cut by 3 bases and J by 7 bases, with 18 bases left in between. Germline CDR1 and CDR2: WNHNN and SYGVQD (reference sequence). This CDR3 is 15 amino acids long. Clinical histories supplied by participants themselves formed the basis of cohort assignment. The rearrangement links TRBV10-1 to TRBJ1-2, with unresolved D. The receptor was isolated from a woman in her forties or fifties who had recovered from COVID-19. Sequences were obtained from PBMCs or T cells enriched from blood (not recorded which). The CDR3 nucleotides are TGCGCCAGCAGTGAACTTTCAAGTCTATGTCGTGGCTACACCTTC. It specifies CASSELSSLCRGYTF.